What follows describes a single T cell receptor (beta chain). Its specificity is not known. For TCR beta, libraries came from iRepertoire HTBI primers and Arm-PCR of CDR3 regions. One entry per CDR3 protein results from TCRdb running MiXCR on the multiplex PCR reads. Of around 460,000 distinct CDR3 sequences in the sample, 14% were seen once. This CDR3 spans 16 amino acids. Germline V gene lookup returns CDR1 MGHRA and CDR2 YSYEKL. V lost 1 base and J 5 bases, leaving 18 bases between the germline ends. This specimen belongs to a study of regulatory T cells in long-lasting Graves disease. Indicated time point: newly diagnosed GD, antithyroid drugs for less than 3 months. PBMC-derived RNA was used for the TCR library. Whole-study findings and limits: Persistent patients had more shared public clonotypes (roughly 2,700) than new patients (about 920). Persistent disease was associated with favored TRBV28 usage and with favored use of TRBJ1-2 and TRBJ2-5.

These sequences were also reported in another study, on T cells in Graves' hyperthyroidism and ophthalmopathy. That publication notes: First-round RT-PCR of the TCR CDR3 relied on the HTBI primer set.

The clonotype comes from a woman aged 45-65 years with Graves disease. The genes are TRBV4-1 and TRBJ2-7, with D perhaps matching TRBD1 or TRBD2 (6 bases each). The sample was peripheral blood mononuclear cells (PBMCs), taken at new diagnosis, from a patient treated with antithyroid drugs. In DNA, the CDR3 is TGCGCCAGCAGCCAAGGGAACAGGGAGGAGTTCCACGAGCAGTACTTC. Its protein product is CASSQGNREEFHEQYF.